This record looks at one TCR beta chain sequence and its context. Gene names are the mouse ones. The DNA ends 1 residue before the CDR3 does, and the rest of the CDR3 is filled in from the germline J gene. The record originates from a study of tissue T cells after allogeneic stem cell transplantation. V shed 2 bases and J shed 0 bases, with 9 bases lying between them. The germline V gene encodes CDR1 SNHLY and CDR2 FYNGKV (reference sequence). The CDR3 is 15 residues long. This sample's time point: mouse harvest day 7 after allogeneic transplant. Each mouse received 10^7 T-cell-depleted marrow cells plus 10^6 splenic CD5+ T cells by tail vein. Tissues came from B6→BALB/c major-mismatch GVHD mice at day 7 or 14. Sequenced by immunoSEQ multiplex PCR; TCRdb stores in-frame clones only, minus some. The sample includes about 2,200 clones, 55% of them seen just once.

What was sequenced was liver tissue. The TCR originated in a female BALB/c mouse given C57BL/6 T cells with graft-versus-host disease after an allogeneic hematopoietic cell transplant. The J gene is TRBJ2-4, the V gene TRBV3; D not certain. The CDR3 here is CASSLHEGSQNTLYF. Incomplete CDR3 DNA: TGTGCCAGCAGCTTACACGAGGGAAGTCAAAACACCTTGTAC.